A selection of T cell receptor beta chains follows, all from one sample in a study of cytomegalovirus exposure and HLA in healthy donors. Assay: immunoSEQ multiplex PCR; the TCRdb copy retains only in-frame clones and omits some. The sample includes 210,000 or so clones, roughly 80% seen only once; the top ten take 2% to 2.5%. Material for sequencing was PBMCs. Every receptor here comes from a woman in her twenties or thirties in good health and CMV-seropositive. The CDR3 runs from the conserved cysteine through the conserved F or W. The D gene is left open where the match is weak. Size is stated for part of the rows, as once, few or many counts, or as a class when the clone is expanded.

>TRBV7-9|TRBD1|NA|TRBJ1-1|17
TGTGCCAGCAGCCGAGGGACAGGGGTGGGCTTGGGCACTGAAGCTTTCTTT
CASSRGTGVGLGTEAFF
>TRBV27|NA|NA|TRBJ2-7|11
TGTGCCAGCGGGGGGAGGGGGGAGCAGTACTTC
CASGGRGEQYF
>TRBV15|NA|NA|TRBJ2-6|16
TGTGCCACCAGCAGGGCCACCGGGTCTGGGGCCAACGTCCTGACTTTC
CATSRATGSGANVLTF
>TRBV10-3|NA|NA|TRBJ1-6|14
TGTGCCATCAGGGGGAGCGCCCGAGGTTCACCCCTCCACTTT
CAIRGSARGSPLHF
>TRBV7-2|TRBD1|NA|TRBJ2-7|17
TGTGCCAGCAGCTTAGGCGGGACAGGCGCTGTACTCTACGAGCAGTACTTC
CASSLGGTGAVLYEQYF
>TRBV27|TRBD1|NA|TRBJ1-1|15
TGTGCCAGCAGTCCCCGACAGGGAATGAACACTGAAGCTTTCTTT
CASSPRQGMNTEAFF
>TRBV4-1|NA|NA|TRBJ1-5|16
TGCGCCAGCAGCCAAGATCTAGCAGGGGGCAATCAGCCCCAGCATTTT
CASSQDLAGGNQPQHF
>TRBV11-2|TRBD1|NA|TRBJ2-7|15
TGTGCCAGCAGCTTAGATTGGACAGGAACCTACGAGCAGTACTTC
CASSLDWTGTYEQYF
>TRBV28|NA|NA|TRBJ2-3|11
TGTGCCAGCACTGGCGGGGCCCGGGGTTATTTT
CASTGGARGYF
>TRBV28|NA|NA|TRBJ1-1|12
TGTGCCAGCAGTCCCCCTGCCCCGCGAGCTTTCTTT
CASSPPAPRAFF
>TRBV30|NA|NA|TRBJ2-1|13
TGTGCCTGCCTAGGAATGTCCTACAATGAGCAGTTCTTC
CACLGMSYNEQFF
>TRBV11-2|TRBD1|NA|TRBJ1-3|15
TGTGCCAGCAGCTTAGCACAGGGGCAAGGAAACACCATATATTTT
CASSLAQGQGNTIYF
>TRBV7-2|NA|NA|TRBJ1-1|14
TGTGCCAGCAGCTCCCAACCAGGATCCACTGAAGCTTTCTTT
CASSSQPGSTEAFF
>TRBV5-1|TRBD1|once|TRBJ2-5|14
TGCGCCAGCAGTGGGACAGGGGGCATGGAGACCCAGTACTTC
CASSGTGGMETQYF
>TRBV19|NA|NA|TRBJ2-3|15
TGTGCCAGTAGTATAGTTCGAGCGGGCACAGATACGCAGTATTTT
CASSIVRAGTDTQYF
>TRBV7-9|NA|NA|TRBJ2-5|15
TGTGCCAGCAGCTTAGGGGCAGGGGATCAAGAGACCCAGTACTTC
CASSLGAGDQETQYF
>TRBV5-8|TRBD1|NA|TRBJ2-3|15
TGTGCCAGCACGGACCGGGACAGGGGGACAGATACGCAGTATTTT
CASTDRDRGTDTQYF
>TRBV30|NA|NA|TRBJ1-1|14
TGTGCCTGGAGTGTGCTGGGGGCAAACACTGAAGCTTTCTTT
CAWSVLGANTEAFF
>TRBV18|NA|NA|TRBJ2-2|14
TGTGCCAGCTCACTCAGGGCCGACACCGGGGAGCTGTTTTTT
CASSLRADTGELFF
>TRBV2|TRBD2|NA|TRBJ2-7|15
TGTGCCAGCGTCTGGACTAGCGGGAGAGGGTACGAGCAGTACTTC
CASVWTSGRGYEQYF
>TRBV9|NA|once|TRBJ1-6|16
TGTGCCAGCAGCCCCCAAGCGGGACCGACCAATTCACCCCTCCACTTT
CASSPQAGPTNSPLHF
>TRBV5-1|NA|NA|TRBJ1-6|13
TGCGCCAGCAGCTGGCAGGGAAATTCACCCCTCCACTTT
CASSWQGNSPLHF
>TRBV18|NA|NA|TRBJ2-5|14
TGTGCCAGCTCACAAGCGTCTGGCGAAGAGACCCAGTACTTC
CASSQASGEETQYF
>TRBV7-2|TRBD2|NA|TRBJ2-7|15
TGTGCCAGCAGCTTATCGACTAGCTACTCCTACGAGCAGTACTTC
CASSLSTSYSYEQYF
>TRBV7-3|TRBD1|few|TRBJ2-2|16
TGTGCCAGCAGCAACGGACAGGGTCAGGCCACCGGGGAGCTGTTTTTT
CASSNGQGQATGELFF
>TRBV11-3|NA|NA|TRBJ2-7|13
TGTGCCAGCAGCTTACGTAGTTCCTACGAGCAGTACTTC
CASSLRSSYEQYF
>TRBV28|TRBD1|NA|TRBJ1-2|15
TGTGCCAGCAGTTTACTCGTCGACAGGGGGACTGGCTACACCTTC
CASSLLVDRGTGYTF
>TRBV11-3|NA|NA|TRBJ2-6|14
TGTGCCAGCAGCTTATTACTTGGGGCCAACGTCCTGACTTTC
CASSLLLGANVLTF
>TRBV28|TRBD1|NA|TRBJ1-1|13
TGTGCCAGCAGTTTATGGGGACAGGGTAAAGCTTTCTTT
CASSLWGQGKAFF
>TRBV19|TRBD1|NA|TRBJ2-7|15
TGTGCCAGTAGTATCCGGGACAGGGGGCACTACGAGCAGTACTTC
CASSIRDRGHYEQYF
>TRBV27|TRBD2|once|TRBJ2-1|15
TGTGCCAGCAGTCATTCGACTAGCGACTACAATGAGCAGTTCTTC
CASSHSTSDYNEQFF
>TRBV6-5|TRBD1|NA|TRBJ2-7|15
TGTGCCAGCAGTTACTCGACAGGGAAGTCCTACGAGCAGTACTTC
CASSYSTGKSYEQYF
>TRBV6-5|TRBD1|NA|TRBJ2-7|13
TGTGCCAGCAGTCGGGACAGGGGCCGTGAGCAGTACTTC
CASSRDRGREQYF
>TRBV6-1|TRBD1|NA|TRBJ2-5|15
TGTGCCAGCAGTCCATCATACAGGGGACGGGAGACCCAGTACTTC
CASSPSYRGRETQYF
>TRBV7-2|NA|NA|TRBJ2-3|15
TGTGCCAGCAGCCCTTTTAGGGGGAACCCAGATACGCAGTATTTT
CASSPFRGNPDTQYF
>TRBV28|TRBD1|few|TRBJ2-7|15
TGTGCCAGCAGTCAGAGTTTAGGGGGCACCTACGAGCAGTACTTC
CASSQSLGGTYEQYF
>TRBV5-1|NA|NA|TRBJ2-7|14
TGCGCCAGCAGCTTGGCCGGCCAGGACTACGAGCAGTACTTC
CASSLAGQDYEQYF
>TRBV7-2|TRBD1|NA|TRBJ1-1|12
TGTGCCAGCAGCTTAAGGACAGGGGGAGCTTTCTTT
CASSLRTGGAFF
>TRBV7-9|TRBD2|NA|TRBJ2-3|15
TGTGCCAGCACCGCCAGGGAGGGGCTTGGAGATACGCAGTATTTT
CASTAREGLGDTQYF
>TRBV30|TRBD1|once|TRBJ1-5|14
TGTGCCTGGACTCAGGACAGGCTTAATCAGCCCCAGCATTTT
CAWTQDRLNQPQHF
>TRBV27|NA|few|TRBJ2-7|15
TGTGCCAGCAGTTCCCAAGTCAGGGGTGAATACGAGCAGTACTTC
CASSSQVRGEYEQYF
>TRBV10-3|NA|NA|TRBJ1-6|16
TGTGCCATCAGTGAGCGTCAGGTCCAGGGCGGTTCACCCCTCCACTTT
CAISERQVQGGSPLHF
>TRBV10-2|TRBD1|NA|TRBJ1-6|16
TGCGCCAGCAGCCCGAAATTGGACAGGGATAATTCACCCCTCCACTTT
CASSPKLDRDNSPLHF
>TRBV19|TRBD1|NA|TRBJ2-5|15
TGTGCCAGTACGTGGGGGACAGGGCCCGGGGAGACCCAGTACTTC
CASTWGTGPGETQYF
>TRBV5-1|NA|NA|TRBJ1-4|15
TGCGCCAGCAGCTTGCAACAGGGTCGAAGTGAAAAACTGTTTTTT
CASSLQQGRSEKLFF
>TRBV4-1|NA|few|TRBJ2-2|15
TGCGCCAGCAGCCAAGATATGCTAGCTAACGGGGAGCTGTTTTTT
CASSQDMLANGELFF
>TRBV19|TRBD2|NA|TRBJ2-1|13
TGTGCCAGTAGCGGCGGGAGGTTAAATGAGCAGTTCTTC
CASSGGRLNEQFF
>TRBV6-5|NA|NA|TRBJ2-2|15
TGTGCCAGCAGTTACTCCTGGGGGGTAACCGGGGAGCTGTTTTTT
CASSYSWGVTGELFF